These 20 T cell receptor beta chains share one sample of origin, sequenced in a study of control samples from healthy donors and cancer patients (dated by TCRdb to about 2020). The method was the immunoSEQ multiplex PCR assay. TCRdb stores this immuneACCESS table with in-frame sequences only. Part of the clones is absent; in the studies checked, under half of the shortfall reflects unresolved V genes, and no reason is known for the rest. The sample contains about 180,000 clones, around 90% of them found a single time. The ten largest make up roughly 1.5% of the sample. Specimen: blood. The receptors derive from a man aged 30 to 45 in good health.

The chain's CDR3 is CASLPWGGNTEAFF. DNA of the CDR3: TGTGCCAGCCTCCCTTGGGGGGGGAACACTGAAGCTTTCTTT. V gene TRBV6-5 combines with J gene TRBJ1-1, with D tentatively TRBD1 (5 bases). Deletions cut 8 bases from V and 1 base from J, with 14 bases between. This CDR3 is 14 amino acids long. The germline V gene encodes CDR1 MNHEY and CDR2 SVGAGI.

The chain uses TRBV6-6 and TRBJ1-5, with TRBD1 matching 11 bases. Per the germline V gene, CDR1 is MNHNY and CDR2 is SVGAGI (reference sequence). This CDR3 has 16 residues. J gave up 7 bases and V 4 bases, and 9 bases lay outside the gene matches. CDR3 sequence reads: CASSSLRDRGIQPQHF. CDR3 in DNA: TGTGCCAGCAGTTCCCTCCGGGACAGGGGGATACAGCCCCAGCATTTT.

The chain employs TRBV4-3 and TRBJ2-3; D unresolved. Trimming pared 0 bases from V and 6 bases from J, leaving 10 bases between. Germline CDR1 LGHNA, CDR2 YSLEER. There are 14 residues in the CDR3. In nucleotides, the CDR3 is TGCGCCAGCAGCCAAGAACCCCGTTCGGATACGCAGTATTTT. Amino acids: CASSQEPRSDTQYF.

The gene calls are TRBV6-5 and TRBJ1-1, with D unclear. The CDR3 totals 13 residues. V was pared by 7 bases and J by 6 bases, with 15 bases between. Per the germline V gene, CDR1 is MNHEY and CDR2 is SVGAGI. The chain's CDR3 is CASMRVIRSEAFF. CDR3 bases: TGTGCCAGCATGAGGGTGATTCGATCTGAAGCTTTCTTT.

CDR3 in amino acids: CATSPPREYQETQYF. The CDR3 nucleotides read TGTGCCACCAGCCCCCCCCGGGAGTACCAAGAGACCCAGTACTTC. The gene calls are TRBV15 and TRBJ2-5; TRBD2 is a possible D gene (6 bases). The CDR3 contains 15 residues. Germline V gene data show CDR1 as LNHNV and CDR2 as YYDKDF (reference sequence). Deletions cut 5 bases from V and 0 bases from J, with 13 bases between.

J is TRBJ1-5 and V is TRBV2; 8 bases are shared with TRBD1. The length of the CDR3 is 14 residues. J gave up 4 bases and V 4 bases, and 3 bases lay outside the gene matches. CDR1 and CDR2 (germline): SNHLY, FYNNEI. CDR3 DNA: TGTGCCAGCAGTGTGGACAGGGTGAATCAGCCCCAGCATTTT. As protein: CASSVDRVNQPQHF.

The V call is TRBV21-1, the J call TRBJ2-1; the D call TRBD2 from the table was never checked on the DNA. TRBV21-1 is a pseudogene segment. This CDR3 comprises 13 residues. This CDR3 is CASSKESHNEQFF. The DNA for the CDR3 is TGTGCCAGCAGCAAGGAGAGCCACAATGAGCAGTTCTTC.

CDR3 nucleotides: TGCGCCAGCAGCCAAAGTGGGGGTTACGGGAATCAGCCCCAGCATTTT. This translates into CASSQSGGYGNQPQHF. The J gene is TRBJ1-5, the V gene TRBV4-1; a weak D match, TRBD1 (5 bases). Trimming removed 2 bases from V and 4 bases from J, with 15 bases in between. The CDR3 is 16 residues long. Per germline, CDR1 MGHRA and CDR2 YSYEKL.

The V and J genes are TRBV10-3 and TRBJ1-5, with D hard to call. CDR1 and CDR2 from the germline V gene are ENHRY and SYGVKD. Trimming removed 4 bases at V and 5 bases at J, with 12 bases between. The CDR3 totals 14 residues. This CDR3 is CAISVSRNDQPQHF. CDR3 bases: TGTGCCATCAGTGTTAGTCGGAACGATCAGCCCCAGCATTTT.

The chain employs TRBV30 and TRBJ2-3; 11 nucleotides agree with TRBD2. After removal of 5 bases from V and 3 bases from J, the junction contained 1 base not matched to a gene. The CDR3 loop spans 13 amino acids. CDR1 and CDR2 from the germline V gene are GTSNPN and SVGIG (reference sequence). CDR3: CAWSSGRTDTQYF. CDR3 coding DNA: TGTGCCTGGTCTAGCGGGAGGACAGATACGCAGTATTTT.

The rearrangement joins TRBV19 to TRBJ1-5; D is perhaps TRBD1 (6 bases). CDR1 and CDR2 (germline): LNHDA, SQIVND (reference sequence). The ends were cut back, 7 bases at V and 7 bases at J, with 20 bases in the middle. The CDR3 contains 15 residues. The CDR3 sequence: CASNQNRAQGQPQHF. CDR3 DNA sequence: TGTGCCAGTAACCAGAACAGGGCCCAAGGGCAGCCCCAGCATTTT.

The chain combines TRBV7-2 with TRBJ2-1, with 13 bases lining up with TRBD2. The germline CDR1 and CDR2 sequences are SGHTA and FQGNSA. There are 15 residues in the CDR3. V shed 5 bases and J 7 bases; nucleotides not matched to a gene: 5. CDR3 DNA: TGTGCCAGCAGCACTGGACTAGCGGGGGAAAATGAGCAGTTCTTC. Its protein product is CASSTGLAGENEQFF. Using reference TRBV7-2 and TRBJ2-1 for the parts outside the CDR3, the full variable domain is GAGVSQSPSNKVTEKGKDVELRCDPISGHTALYWYRQSLGQGLEFLIYFQGNSAPDKSGLPSDRFSAERTGGSVSTLTIQRTQQEDSAVYLCASSTGLAGENEQFFGPGTRLTVL.

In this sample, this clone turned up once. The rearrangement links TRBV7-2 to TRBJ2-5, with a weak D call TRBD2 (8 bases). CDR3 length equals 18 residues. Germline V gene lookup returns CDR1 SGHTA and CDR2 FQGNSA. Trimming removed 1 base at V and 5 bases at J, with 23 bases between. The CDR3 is CASSLEGAGGGYEETQYF. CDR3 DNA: TGTGCCAGCAGCTTAGAGGGGGCCGGGGGGGGGTACGAGGAGACCCAGTACTTC. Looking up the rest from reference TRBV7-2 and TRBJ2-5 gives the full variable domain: GAGVSQSPSNKVTEKGKDVELRCDPISGHTALYWYRQSLGQGLEFLIYFQGNSAPDKSGLPSDRFSAERTGGSVSTLTIQRTQQEDSAVYLCASSLEGAGGGYEETQYFGPGTRLLVL.

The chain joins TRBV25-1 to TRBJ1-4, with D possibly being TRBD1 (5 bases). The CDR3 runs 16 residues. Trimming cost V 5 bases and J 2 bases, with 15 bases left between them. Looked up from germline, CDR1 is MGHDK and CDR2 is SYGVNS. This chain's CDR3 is CASSPPRGGTNEKLFF. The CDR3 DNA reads TGTGCCAGCAGTCCCCCGAGGGGCGGCACTAATGAAAAACTGTTTTTT.

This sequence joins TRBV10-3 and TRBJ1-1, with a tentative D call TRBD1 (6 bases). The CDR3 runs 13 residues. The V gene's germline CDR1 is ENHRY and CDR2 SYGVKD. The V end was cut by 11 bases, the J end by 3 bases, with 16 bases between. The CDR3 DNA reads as TGTGCCGTCGATGGGGGCGTTCACACTGAAGCTTTCTTT. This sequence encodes CAVDGGVHTEAFF.

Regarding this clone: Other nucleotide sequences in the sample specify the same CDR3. CDR3 in amino acids: CASSLGSNYGYTF. The CDR3 nucleotides are TGTGCCAGCAGTTTAGGCAGTAACTATGGCTACACCTTC. The rearrangement uses TRBV28 and TRBJ1-2; D gene ambiguous. Germline-derived CDR1 and CDR2 are MDHEN and SYDVKM. This CDR3 is built from 13 residues. Between the trimmed V and J ends, which lost 2 bases and 1 base, there was a span of 5 bases.

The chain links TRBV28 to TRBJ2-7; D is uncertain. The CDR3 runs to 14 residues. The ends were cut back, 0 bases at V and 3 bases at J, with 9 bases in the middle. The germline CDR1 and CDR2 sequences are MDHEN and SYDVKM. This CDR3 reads CASSLWARYYEQYF. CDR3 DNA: TGTGCCAGCAGTTTATGGGCCCGTTACTACGAGCAGTACTTC.

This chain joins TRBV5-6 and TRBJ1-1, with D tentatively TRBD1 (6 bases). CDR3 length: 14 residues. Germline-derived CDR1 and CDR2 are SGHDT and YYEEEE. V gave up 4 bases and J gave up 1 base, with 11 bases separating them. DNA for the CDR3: TGTGCCAGCAGCAGACGGACAGCGAACACTGAAGCTTTCTTT. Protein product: CASSRRTANTEAFF. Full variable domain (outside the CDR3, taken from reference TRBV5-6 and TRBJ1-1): DAGVTQSPTHLIKTRGQQVTLRCSPKSGHDTVSWYQQALGQGPQFIFQYYEEEERQRGNFPDRFSGHQFPNYSSELNVNALLLGDSALYLCASSRRTANTEAFFGQGTRLTVV.

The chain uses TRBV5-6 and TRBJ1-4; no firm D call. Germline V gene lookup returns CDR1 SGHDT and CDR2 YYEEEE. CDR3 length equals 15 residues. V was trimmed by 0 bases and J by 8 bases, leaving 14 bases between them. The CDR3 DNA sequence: TGTGCCAGCAGCTTGGAATGGGGAGTAGGGGAAAAACTGTTTTTT. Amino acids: CASSLEWGVGEKLFF.

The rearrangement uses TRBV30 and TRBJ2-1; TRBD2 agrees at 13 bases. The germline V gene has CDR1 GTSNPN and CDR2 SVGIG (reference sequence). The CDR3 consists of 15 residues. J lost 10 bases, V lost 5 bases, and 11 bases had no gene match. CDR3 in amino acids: CAWDPGLAGPSEQFF. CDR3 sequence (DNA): TGTGCCTGGGATCCGGGACTAGCGGGGCCCTCGGAGCAGTTCTTC.